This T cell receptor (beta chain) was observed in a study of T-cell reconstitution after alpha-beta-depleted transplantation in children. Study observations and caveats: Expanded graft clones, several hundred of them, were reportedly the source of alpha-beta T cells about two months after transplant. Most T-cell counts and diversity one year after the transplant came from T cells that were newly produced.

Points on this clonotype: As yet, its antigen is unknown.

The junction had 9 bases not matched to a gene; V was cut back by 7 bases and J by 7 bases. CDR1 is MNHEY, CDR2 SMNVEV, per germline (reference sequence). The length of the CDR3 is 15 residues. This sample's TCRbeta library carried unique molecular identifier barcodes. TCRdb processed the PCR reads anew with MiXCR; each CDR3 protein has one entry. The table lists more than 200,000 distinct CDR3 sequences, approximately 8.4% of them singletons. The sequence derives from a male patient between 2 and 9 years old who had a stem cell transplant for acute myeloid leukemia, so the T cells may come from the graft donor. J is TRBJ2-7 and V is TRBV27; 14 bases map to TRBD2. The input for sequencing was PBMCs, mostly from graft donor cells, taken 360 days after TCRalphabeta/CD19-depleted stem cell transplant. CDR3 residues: CASTRGTSGSNEQYF. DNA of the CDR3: TGTGCCAGCACCCGAGGGACTAGCGGGAGTAATGAGCAGTACTTC.